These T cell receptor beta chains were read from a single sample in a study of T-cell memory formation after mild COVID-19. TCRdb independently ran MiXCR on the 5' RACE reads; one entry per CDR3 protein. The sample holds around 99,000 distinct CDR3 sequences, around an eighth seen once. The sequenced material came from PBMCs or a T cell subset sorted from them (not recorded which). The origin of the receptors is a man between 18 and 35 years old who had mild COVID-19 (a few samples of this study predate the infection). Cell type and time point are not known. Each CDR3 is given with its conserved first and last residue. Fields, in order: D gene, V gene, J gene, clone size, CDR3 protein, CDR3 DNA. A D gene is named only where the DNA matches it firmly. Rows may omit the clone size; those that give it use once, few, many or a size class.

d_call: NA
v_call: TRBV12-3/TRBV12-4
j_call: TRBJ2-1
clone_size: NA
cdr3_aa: CASSLEEDEQFF
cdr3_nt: TGTGCCAGCAGTTTAGAGGAGGATGAGCAGTTCTTC

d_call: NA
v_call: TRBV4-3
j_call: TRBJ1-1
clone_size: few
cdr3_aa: CASSQERDGMNTEAFF
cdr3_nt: TGCGCCAGCAGCCAAGAAAGGGACGGAATGAACACTGAAGCTTTCTTT

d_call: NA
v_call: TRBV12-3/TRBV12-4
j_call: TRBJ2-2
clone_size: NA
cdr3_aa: CASSWGLDTGELFF
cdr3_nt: TGTGCCAGCAGTTGGGGGCTGGACACCGGGGAGCTGTTTTTT

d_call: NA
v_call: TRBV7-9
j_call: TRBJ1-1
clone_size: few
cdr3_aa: CASSPPGMNTEAFF
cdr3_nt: TGTGCCAGCAGCCCCCCCGGGATGAACACTGAAGCTTTCTTT

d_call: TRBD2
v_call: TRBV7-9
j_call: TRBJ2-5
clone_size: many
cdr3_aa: CASSSTVGTRETQYF
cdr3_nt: TGTGCCAGCAGCTCGACAGTGGGGACTAGGGAGACCCAGTACTTC

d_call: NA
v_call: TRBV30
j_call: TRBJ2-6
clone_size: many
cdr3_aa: CACQKDSGANVLTF
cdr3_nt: TGTGCCTGCCAGAAAGACTCTGGGGCCAACGTCCTGACTTTC

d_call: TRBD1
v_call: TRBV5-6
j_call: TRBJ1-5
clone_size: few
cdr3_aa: CASSWQGGNQPQHF
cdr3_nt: TGTGCCAGCAGCTGGCAGGGGGGTAATCAGCCCCAGCATTTT

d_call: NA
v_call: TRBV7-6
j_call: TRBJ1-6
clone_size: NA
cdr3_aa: CASSLERGSPLHF
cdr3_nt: TGTGCCAGCAGCTTAGAGAGAGGCTCACCCCTCCACTTT

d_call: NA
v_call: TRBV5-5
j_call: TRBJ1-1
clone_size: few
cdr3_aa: CASSSHPVYMNTEAFF
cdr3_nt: TGTGCCAGCAGCTCGCACCCGGTATACATGAACACTGAAGCTTTCTTT

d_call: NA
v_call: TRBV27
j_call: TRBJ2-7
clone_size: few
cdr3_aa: CASSLFYEQYF
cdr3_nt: TGTGCCAGCAGTTTATTCTACGAGCAGTACTTC

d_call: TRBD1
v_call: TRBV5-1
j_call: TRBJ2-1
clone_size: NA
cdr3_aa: CARSIDPGQGSYNEQFF
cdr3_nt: TGCGCCAGAAGCATAGACCCGGGACAGGGCTCCTACAATGAGCAGTTCTTC

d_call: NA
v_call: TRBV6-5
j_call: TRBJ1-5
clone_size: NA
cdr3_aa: CASSRDDGGYQPQHF
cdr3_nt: TGTGCCAGCAGTAGGGACGATGGAGGCTATCAGCCCCAGCATTTT

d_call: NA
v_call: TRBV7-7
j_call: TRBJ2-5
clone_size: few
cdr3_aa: CASSLVDRGLETQYF
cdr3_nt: TGTGCTAGCAGCTTAGTTGATCGGGGGTTGGAGACCCAGTACTTC

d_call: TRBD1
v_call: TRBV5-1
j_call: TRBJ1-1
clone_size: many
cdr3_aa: CASRSGTGPLANTEAFF
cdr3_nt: TGCGCCAGCAGGTCCGGGACAGGGCCGTTGGCGAACACTGAAGCTTTCTTT

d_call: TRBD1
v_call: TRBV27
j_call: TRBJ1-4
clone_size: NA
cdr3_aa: CASSLFAPGQSLIGGEKLFF
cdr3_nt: TGTGCCAGCAGCCTATTTGCTCCGGGACAGTCCCTCATAGGCGGTGAAAAACTGTTTTTT

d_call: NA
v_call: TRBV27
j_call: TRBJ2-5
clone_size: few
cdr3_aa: CASSPGAQQTQYF
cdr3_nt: TGTGCCAGCAGCCCGGGGGCACAACAGACCCAGTACTTC

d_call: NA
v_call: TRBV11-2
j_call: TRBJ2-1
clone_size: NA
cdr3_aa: CASSLGPIQFF
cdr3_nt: TGTGCCAGCAGCTTAGGCCCTATCCAGTTCTTC

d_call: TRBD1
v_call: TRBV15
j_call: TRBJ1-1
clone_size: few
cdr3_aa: CATSRDMSRGLEAFF
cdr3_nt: TGTGCCACCAGCAGAGATATGTCCAGGGGGCTCGAAGCTTTCTTT

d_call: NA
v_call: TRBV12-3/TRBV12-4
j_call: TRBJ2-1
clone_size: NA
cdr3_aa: CASSGPGSVSYNEQFF
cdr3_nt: TGTGCCAGCAGTGGACCAGGGTCGGTATCCTACAATGAGCAGTTCTTC

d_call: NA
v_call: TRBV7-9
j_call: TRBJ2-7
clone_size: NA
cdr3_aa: CASSYTGLSYEQYF
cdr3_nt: TGTGCCAGCAGTTACACGGGGCTATCTTACGAGCAGTACTTC

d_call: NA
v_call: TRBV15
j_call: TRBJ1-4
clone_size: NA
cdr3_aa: CATSVSAATNEKLFF
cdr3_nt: TGTGCCACCAGCGTGTCGGCTGCAACTAATGAAAAACTGTTTTTT

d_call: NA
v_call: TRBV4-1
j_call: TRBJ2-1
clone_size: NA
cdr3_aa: CASSAPRISYNEQFF
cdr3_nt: TGCGCCAGCAGCGCCCCCCGAATATCCTACAATGAGCAGTTCTTC

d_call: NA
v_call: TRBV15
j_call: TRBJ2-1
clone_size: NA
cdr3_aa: CATSRSSTGNEQFF
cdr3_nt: TGTGCCACCAGCCGATCTTCGACGGGCAATGAGCAGTTCTTC

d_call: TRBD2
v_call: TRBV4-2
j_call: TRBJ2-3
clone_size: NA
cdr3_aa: CASSLLAGPDTQYF
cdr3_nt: TGTGCCAGCAGCCTATTAGCGGGGCCAGATACGCAGTATTTT

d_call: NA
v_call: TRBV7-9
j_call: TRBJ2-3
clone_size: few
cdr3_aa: CASSSHQGGWDTQYF
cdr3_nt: TGTGCCAGCAGCTCGCACCAGGGGGGCTGGGATACGCAGTATTTT

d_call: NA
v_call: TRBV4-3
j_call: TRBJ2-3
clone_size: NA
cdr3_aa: CASSQVLGRRADTQYF
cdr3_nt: TGCGCCAGCAGCCAAGTTCTGGGGCGTCGAGCAGATACGCAGTATTTT

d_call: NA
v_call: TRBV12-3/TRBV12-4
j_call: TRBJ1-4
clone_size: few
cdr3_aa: CASSPSRYREKLFF
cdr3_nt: TGTGCCAGCAGCCCCTCGCGGTATCGAGAAAAACTGTTTTTT